The present entry profiles one TCR beta chain with its context. As yet, its antigen is unknown. The assay covered some 100,000 TCR templates per sample. Assay: immunoSEQ multiplex PCR; the TCRdb copy retains only in-frame clones and omits some. This sample has tens of thousands of clones, with over 95% found just once. Germline trimming cut 0 bases from V and 3 bases from J; bases unmatched to any gene: 7. CDR1 is SEHNR and CDR2 is FQNEAQ in the germline V gene (reference sequence). There are 17 residues in the CDR3. The entry originates in a study of siplizumab effects on memory and regulatory T cells. Study-wide results and caveats: Under siplizumab, an average around 69% of mappable alloreactive CD4+ clones were Treg-derived, compared with under 35% in controls. Memory cells seemed less diverse than naive T cells, which seemed major alloresponse contributors. Siplizumab significantly decreased alloreactive sequences from unstimulated CD4+ memory cells.

The TCR originated in a human donor in good health. Sequencing used naive CD8+ T cells sorted from blood. The chain combines TRBV7-9 with TRBJ2-5, with 10 bases identical to TRBD1. CDR3: CASSLAEPGQGKETQYF. For the CDR3, the DNA is TGTGCCAGCAGCTTAGCCGAACCGGGACAGGGGAAAGAGACCCAGTACTTC.